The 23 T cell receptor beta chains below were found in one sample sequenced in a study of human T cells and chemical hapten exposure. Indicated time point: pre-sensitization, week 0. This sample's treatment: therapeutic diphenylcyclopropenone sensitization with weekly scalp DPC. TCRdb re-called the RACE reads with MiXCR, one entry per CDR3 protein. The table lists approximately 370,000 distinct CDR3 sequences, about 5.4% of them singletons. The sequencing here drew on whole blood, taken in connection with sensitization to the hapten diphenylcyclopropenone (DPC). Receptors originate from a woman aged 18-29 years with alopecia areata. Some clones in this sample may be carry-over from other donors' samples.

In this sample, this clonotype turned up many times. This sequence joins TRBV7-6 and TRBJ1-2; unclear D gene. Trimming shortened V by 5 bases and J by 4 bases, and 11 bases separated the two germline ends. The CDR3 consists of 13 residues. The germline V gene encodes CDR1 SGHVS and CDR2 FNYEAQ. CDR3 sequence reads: CASSRGVFYGYTF. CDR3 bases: TGTGCCAGCAGCCGGGGTGTTTTCTATGGCTACACCTTC.

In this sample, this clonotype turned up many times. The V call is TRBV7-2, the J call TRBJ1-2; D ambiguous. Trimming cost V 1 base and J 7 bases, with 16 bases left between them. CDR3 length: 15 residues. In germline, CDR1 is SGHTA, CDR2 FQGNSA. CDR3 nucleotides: TGTGCCAGCAGCTTAGATTTCCTATCTCCCTTTGGCTACACCTTC. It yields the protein CASSLDFLSPFGYTF.

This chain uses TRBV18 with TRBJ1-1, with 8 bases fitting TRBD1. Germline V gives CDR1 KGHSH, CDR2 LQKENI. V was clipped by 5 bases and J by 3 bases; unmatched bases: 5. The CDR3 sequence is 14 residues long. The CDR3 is CASSATGAYTEAFF. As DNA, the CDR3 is TGTGCCAGCTCAGCGACAGGGGCGTACACTGAAGCTTTCTTT.

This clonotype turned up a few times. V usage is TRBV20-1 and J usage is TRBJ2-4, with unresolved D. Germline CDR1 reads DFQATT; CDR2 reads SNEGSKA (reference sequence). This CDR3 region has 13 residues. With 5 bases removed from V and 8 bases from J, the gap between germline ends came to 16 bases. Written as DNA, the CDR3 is TGCAGTGCTCCTCCCGGCAGTACGGACATTCAGTACTTC. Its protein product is CSAPPGSTDIQYF.

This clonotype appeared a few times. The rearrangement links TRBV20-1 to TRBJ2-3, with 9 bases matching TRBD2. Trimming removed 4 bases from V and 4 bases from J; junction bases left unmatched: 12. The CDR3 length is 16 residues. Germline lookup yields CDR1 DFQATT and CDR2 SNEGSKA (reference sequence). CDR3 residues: CSAIRLLAGGSDTQYF. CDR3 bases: TGCAGTGCTATCCGTCTACTCGCGGGGGGGTCAGATACGCAGTATTTT.

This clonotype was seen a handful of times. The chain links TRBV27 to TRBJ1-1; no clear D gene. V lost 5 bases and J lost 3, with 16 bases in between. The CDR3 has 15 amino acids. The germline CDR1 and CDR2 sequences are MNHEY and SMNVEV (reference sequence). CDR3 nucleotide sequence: TGTGCCAGCAGTCCCGGAGGGAGAGTGGACACTGAAGCTTTCTTT. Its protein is CASSPGGRVDTEAFF.

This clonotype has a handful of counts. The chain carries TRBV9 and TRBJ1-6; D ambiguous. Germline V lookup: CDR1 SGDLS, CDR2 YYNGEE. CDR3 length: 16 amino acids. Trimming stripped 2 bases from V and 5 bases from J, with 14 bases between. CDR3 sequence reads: CASSVTGFFDNSPLHF. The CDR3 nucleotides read TGTGCCAGCAGCGTGACTGGGTTTTTCGATAATTCACCCCTCCACTTT.

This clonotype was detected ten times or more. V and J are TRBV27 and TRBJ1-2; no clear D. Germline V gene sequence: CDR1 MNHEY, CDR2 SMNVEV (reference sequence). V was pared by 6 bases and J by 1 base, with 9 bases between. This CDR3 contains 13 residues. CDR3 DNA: TGTGCCAGCAGGGGTTTACTTAACTATGGCTACACCTTC. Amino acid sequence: CASRGLLNYGYTF.

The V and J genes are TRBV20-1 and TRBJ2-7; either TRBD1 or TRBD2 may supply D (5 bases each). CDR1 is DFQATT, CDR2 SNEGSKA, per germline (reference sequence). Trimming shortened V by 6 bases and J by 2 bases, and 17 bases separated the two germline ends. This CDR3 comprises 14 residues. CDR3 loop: CSATSGTATYEQYF. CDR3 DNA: TGCAGTGCGACGTCCGGGACGGCCACCTACGAGCAGTACTTC.

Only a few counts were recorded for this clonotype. In nucleotides, the CDR3 is TGTGCCAGCAGCCCCCGCGCCTTAGCGGTCAACACCGGGGAGCTGTTTTTT. Amino acid sequence: CASSPRALAVNTGELFF. The chain recombines TRBV9 with TRBJ2-2, with a weak D call TRBD2 (6 bases). Germline CDR1 SGDLS, CDR2 YYNGEE. CDR3 length: 17 amino acids. V shed 4 bases and J shed 2 bases, with 18 bases lying between them. The full variable domain, completed using reference TRBV9 and TRBJ2-2, is DSGVTQTPKHLITATGQRVTLRCSPRSGDLSVYWYQQSLDQGLQFLIQYYNGEERAKGNILERFSAQQFPDLHSELNLSSLELGDSALYFCASSPRALAVNTGELFFGEGSRLTVL.

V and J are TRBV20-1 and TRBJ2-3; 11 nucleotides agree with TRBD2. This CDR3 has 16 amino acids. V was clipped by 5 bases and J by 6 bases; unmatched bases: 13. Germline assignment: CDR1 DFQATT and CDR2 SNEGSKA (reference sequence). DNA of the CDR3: TGCAGTGCTCCTACTCTAGCGGGGGGCCCATGGGATACGCAGTATTTT. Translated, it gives CSAPTLAGGPWDTQYF.

The CDR3 DNA is TGTGCCAGCAGCTGGCAGGGCCAGCCCCAGCATTTT. This codes for CASSWQGQPQHF. The J gene is TRBJ1-5, the V gene TRBV7-2, with D possibly TRBD1 on 5 matching bases. The CDR3 runs 12 residues. Trimming shortened V by 4 bases and J by 7 bases, and 8 bases separated the two germline ends. Germline V CDR1 and CDR2: SGHTA, FQGNSA. The whole variable domain, remainder taken from reference TRBV7-2 and TRBJ1-5, is GAGVSQSPSNKVTEKGKDVELRCDPISGHTALYWYRQSLGQGLEFLIYFQGNSAPDKSGLPSDRFSAERTGGSVSTLTIQRTQQEDSAVYLCASSWQGQPQHFGDGTRLSIL.

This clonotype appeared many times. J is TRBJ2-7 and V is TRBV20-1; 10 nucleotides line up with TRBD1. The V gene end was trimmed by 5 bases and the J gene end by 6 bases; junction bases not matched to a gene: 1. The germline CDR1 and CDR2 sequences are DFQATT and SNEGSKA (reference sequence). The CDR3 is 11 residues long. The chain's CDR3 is CSAGDRGEQYF. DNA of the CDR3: TGCAGTGCTGGGGACAGGGGCGAGCAGTACTTC.

The CDR3 bases are TGCAGTGCTAGCGCCGGCCAATGGGACGAGCAGTACTTC. Translation gives CSASAGQWDEQYF. The chain is built from TRBV20-1 and TRBJ2-7; D gene unclear. CDR1 is DFQATT and CDR2 is SNEGSKA in the germline V gene (reference sequence). CDR3 length equals 13 residues. V lost 3 bases and J 5 bases, leaving 14 bases between the germline ends.

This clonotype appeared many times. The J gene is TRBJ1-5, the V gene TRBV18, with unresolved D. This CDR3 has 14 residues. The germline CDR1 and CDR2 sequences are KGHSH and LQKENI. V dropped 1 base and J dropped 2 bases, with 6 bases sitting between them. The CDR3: CASSPREGNQPQHF. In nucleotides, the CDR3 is TGTGCCAGCTCACCACGGGAAGGCAATCAGCCCCAGCATTTT.

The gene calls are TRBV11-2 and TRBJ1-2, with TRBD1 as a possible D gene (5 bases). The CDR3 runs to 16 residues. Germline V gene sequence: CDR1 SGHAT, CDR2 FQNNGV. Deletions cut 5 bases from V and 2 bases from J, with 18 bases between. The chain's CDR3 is CASSPAQDNRNYGYTF. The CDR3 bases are TGTGCCAGCAGCCCCGCCCAGGACAACCGAAACTATGGCTACACCTTC.

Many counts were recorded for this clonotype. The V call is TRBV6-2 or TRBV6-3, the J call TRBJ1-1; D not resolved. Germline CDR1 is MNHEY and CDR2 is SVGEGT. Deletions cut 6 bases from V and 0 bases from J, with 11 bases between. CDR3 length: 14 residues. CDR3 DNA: TGTGCCAGCAGACCATACTCCATGAACACTGAAGCTTTCTTT. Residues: CASRPYSMNTEAFF.

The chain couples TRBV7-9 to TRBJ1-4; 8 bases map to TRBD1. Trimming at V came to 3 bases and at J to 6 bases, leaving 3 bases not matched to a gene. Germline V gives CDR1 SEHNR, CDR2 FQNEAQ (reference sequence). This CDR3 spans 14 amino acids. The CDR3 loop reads CASSFTGGDEKLFF. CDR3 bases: TGTGCCAGCAGCTTCACAGGGGGGGATGAAAAACTGTTTTTT.

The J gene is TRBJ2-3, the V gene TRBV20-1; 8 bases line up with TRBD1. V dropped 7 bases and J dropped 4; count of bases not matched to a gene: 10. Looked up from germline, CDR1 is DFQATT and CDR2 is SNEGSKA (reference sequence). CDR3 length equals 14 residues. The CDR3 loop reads CSEGSGQVPDTQYF. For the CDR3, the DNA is TGCAGTGAGGGCTCGGGACAGGTACCAGATACGCAGTATTTT.

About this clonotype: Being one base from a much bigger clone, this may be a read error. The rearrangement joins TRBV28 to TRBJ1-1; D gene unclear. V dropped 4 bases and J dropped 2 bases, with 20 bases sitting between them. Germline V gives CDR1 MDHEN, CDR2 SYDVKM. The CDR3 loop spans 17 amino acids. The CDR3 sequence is CASSSAGPPTVNTEAFF. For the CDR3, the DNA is TGTGCCAGCAGTTCCGCCGGGCCCCCCACCGTCAACACTGAAGCTTTCTTT.

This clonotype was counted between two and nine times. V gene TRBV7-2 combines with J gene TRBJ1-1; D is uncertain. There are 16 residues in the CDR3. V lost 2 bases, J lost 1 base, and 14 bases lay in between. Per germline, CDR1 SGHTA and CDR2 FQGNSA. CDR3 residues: CASSLRGWVANTEAFF. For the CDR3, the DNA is TGTGCCAGCAGCTTACGGGGTTGGGTGGCGAACACTGAAGCTTTCTTT.

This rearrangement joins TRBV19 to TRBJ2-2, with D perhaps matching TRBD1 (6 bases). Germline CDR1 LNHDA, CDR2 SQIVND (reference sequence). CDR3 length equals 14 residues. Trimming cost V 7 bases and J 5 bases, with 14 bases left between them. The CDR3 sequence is CASMVPGETGELFF. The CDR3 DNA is TGTGCCAGTATGGTTCCAGGGGAAACCGGGGAGCTGTTTTTT. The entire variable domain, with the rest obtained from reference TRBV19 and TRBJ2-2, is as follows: DGGITQSPKYLFRKEGQNVTLSCEQNLNHDAMYWYRQDPGQGLRLIYYSQIVNDFQKGDIAEGYSVSREKKESFPLTVTSAQKNPTAFYLCASMVPGETGELFFGEGSRLTVL.

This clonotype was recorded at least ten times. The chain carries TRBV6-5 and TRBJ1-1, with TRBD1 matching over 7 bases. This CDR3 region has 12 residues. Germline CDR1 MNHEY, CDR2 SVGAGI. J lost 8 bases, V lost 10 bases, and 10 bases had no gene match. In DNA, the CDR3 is TGTGCCACCCAGGGGGAGGGGACAGAAGCTTTCTTT. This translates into CATQGEGTEAFF.